This is a list of T cell receptor beta chains from one sample in a study of control samples from healthy donors and cancer patients. Profiling relied on immunoSEQ multiplex PCR, and the TCRdb table lists in-frame clones only, not all of them. The sample holds approximately 46,000 clones, 90% to 95% seen once. Sequenced input: PBMCs. Receptor source: a man younger than 40 with colorectal cancer. Each CDR3 is given with its conserved first and last residue. The order of the fields is CDR3 DNA, CDR3 protein, J gene, D gene, clone size, V gene. The D gene is left open where the match is weak. A row's size may be missing; if present it is once, few, many or a size class.

cdr3_nt: TGTGCCAGCAGTTACTCGACGGCAGGAAACACCATATATTTT
cdr3_aa: CASSYSTAGNTIYF
j_call: TRBJ1-3
d_call: NA
clone_size: NA
v_call: TRBV6-5

cdr3_nt: TGTGCCAGCAGCATCCTGACAGGGGGCACGGGCTACACCTTC
cdr3_aa: CASSILTGGTGYTF
j_call: TRBJ1-2
d_call: TRBD1
clone_size: NA
v_call: TRBV7-9

cdr3_nt: TGTGCCAGCAGCTTGGTAAGGGGCACGTACAATGAGCAGTTCTTC
cdr3_aa: CASSLVRGTYNEQFF
j_call: TRBJ2-1
d_call: NA
clone_size: once
v_call: TRBV5-4

cdr3_nt: TGTGCCAGCAGGGACAGGACAGGGCCCTATGGCTACACCTTC
cdr3_aa: CASRDRTGPYGYTF
j_call: TRBJ1-2
d_call: TRBD1
clone_size: NA
v_call: TRBV11-2

cdr3_nt: TGTGCCTGGACGGCAGGGAACACCGGGGAGCTGTTTTTT
cdr3_aa: CAWTAGNTGELFF
j_call: TRBJ2-2
d_call: NA
clone_size: NA
v_call: TRBV30

cdr3_nt: TGCAGCGCCCGCGTAGGGAGCTCCTACGAGCAGTACTTC
cdr3_aa: CSARVGSSYEQYF
j_call: TRBJ2-7
d_call: NA
clone_size: NA
v_call: TRBV29-1

cdr3_nt: TGTGCCAGCAGTGACAGGGAAACGAACACCGGGGAGCTGTTTTTT
cdr3_aa: CASSDRETNTGELFF
j_call: TRBJ2-2
d_call: NA
clone_size: NA
v_call: TRBV2

cdr3_nt: TGTGCCAGCAGTTACTCGGGCCGGCGGGACACCGGGGAGCTGTTTTTT
cdr3_aa: CASSYSGRRDTGELFF
j_call: TRBJ2-2
d_call: NA
clone_size: NA
v_call: TRBV6-5

cdr3_nt: TGCGCCAGCAGCTTGGCCGGGGACTCCGGGGGATTCTTC
cdr3_aa: CASSLAGDSGGFF
j_call: TRBJ1-2
d_call: NA
clone_size: NA
v_call: TRBV5-1

cdr3_nt: TGTGCCAGCAGCGTAACCGGGACAGTCATCTACAATGAGCAGTTCTTC
cdr3_aa: CASSVTGTVIYNEQFF
j_call: TRBJ2-1
d_call: TRBD1
clone_size: once
v_call: TRBV9

cdr3_nt: TGCGCCAGCAGCTTGGGATCCTACGGAGATTTCACCCTCCACTTT
cdr3_aa: CASSLGSYGDFTLHF
j_call: TRBJ1-6
d_call: NA
clone_size: NA
v_call: TRBV5-1

cdr3_nt: TGTGCCAGCAGTGAATCATTTGATCAGGGGCGGTCACCCCTCCACTTT
cdr3_aa: CASSESFDQGRSPLHF
j_call: TRBJ1-6
d_call: NA
clone_size: NA
v_call: TRBV6-1

cdr3_nt: TGCAGCGTTTCTCTAGGAGGCCGGAATCAGCCCCAGCATTTT
cdr3_aa: CSVSLGGRNQPQHF
j_call: TRBJ1-5
d_call: NA
clone_size: NA
v_call: TRBV29-1

cdr3_nt: TGCGCCAGCAGCCAATTGTACTCTGGAGCGGGGAGGGTCGATACGCAGTATTTT
cdr3_aa: CASSQLYSGAGRVDTQYF
j_call: TRBJ2-3
d_call: TRBD2
clone_size: NA
v_call: TRBV4-3

cdr3_nt: TGTGCCAGTTCGCCTGACTATGGCTACACCTTC
cdr3_aa: CASSPDYGYTF
j_call: TRBJ1-2
d_call: NA
clone_size: NA
v_call: TRBV12-3/TRBV12-4

cdr3_nt: TGTGCCAGCAGCTTAACGGGACAGGGGACAGGTGAGCAGTTCTTC
cdr3_aa: CASSLTGQGTGEQFF
j_call: TRBJ2-1
d_call: TRBD1
clone_size: NA
v_call: TRBV7-8

cdr3_nt: TGTGCCAGCCGATACTTAGTTCCCTACGAGCAGTACTTC
cdr3_aa: CASRYLVPYEQYF
j_call: TRBJ2-7
d_call: NA
clone_size: NA
v_call: TRBV6-5

cdr3_nt: TGTGCCAGCAGCCTAACAGGGACGGTTAACTATGGCTACACCTTC
cdr3_aa: CASSLTGTVNYGYTF
j_call: TRBJ1-2
d_call: NA
clone_size: NA
v_call: TRBV6-2/TRBV6-3

cdr3_nt: TGTGCCAGCAGCGTAGGTGTTAGGCCACGAGGAAACACCATATATTTT
cdr3_aa: CASSVGVRPRGNTIYF
j_call: TRBJ1-3
d_call: NA
clone_size: NA
v_call: TRBV9

cdr3_nt: TGTGCCAGCAGCGTATTAGGAGGGGGTGGAAATACGCAGTATTTT
cdr3_aa: CASSVLGGGGNTQYF
j_call: TRBJ2-3
d_call: NA
clone_size: NA
v_call: TRBV9

cdr3_nt: TGTGCCAGCAGCTTAGTAGGCGCCAGCCACCTCGGAAACACCATATATTTT
cdr3_aa: CASSLVGASHLGNTIYF
j_call: TRBJ1-3
d_call: NA
clone_size: once
v_call: TRBV7-8

cdr3_nt: TGTGCCACCAGTGACTATGGACTTGGCACAGATACGCAGTATTTT
cdr3_aa: CATSDYGLGTDTQYF
j_call: TRBJ2-3
d_call: NA
clone_size: NA
v_call: TRBV24-1

cdr3_nt: TGTGCCAGCAGCCAAGGACTAGCGGGGGTGATGAACTACGAGCAGTACTTC
cdr3_aa: CASSQGLAGVMNYEQYF
j_call: TRBJ2-7
d_call: TRBD2
clone_size: NA
v_call: TRBV4-2

cdr3_nt: TGTGCCAGCAGAGGAGAAGTTCACACCGGGGAGCTGTTTTTT
cdr3_aa: CASRGEVHTGELFF
j_call: TRBJ2-2
d_call: NA
clone_size: NA
v_call: TRBV6-6

cdr3_nt: TGTGCCAGCAGCTTACAACCGGGGGGGAACACTGAAGCTTTCTTT
cdr3_aa: CASSLQPGGNTEAFF
j_call: TRBJ1-1
d_call: NA
clone_size: once
v_call: TRBV5-6

cdr3_nt: TGTGCCAGCAGTGGGATGCTGGGGGAAAAACTGTTTTTT
cdr3_aa: CASSGMLGEKLFF
j_call: TRBJ1-4
d_call: NA
clone_size: NA
v_call: TRBV11-2

cdr3_nt: TGTGCCAGCAGCGTAGGGGGACGGCGGTCAGGGGCCAACGTCCTGACTTTC
cdr3_aa: CASSVGGRRSGANVLTF
j_call: TRBJ2-6
d_call: NA
clone_size: NA
v_call: TRBV9

cdr3_nt: TGTGCCACTCTGGGGACCCCGAACACCGGGGAGCTGTTTTTT
cdr3_aa: CATLGTPNTGELFF
j_call: TRBJ2-2
d_call: NA
clone_size: NA
v_call: TRBV11-2

cdr3_nt: TGTGCCAGCAGCGTAGAAGAGGGGTTATACACTGAAGCTTTCTTT
cdr3_aa: CASSVEEGLYTEAFF
j_call: TRBJ1-1
d_call: NA
clone_size: NA
v_call: TRBV9

cdr3_nt: TGCGCCAGCAGCCAAGGCTGGGGGGCTGGGGCCAACGTCCTGACTTTC
cdr3_aa: CASSQGWGAGANVLTF
j_call: TRBJ2-6
d_call: NA
clone_size: NA
v_call: TRBV4-3

cdr3_nt: TGTGCCAGCAGCCCCCAGGGACTAGAATACAATGAGCAGTTCTTC
cdr3_aa: CASSPQGLEYNEQFF
j_call: TRBJ2-1
d_call: TRBD2
clone_size: NA
v_call: TRBV9